A single sample is the source of the 20 T cell receptor beta chains below, sequenced in a study of blood T cell repertoires in COVID-19. Repertoires were generated with immunoSEQ multiplex PCR, while TCRdb's copy carries only in-frame clones and drops some. The sample carries 250,000 to 350,000 clones, around 87% recorded once. Sequenced sample: peripheral blood. These receptors originate from a young man with active or convalescent COVID-19.

Concerning this clone itself: In the same sample, other DNA sequences code for this CDR3. This sequence joins TRBV27 and TRBJ2-7, with D possibly matching TRBD2 (5 bases). This CDR3 spans 13 amino acids. The V and J ends lost 6 bases and 1 base respectively, with 10 bases between them. From germline, CDR1 is MNHEY and CDR2 SMNVEV (reference sequence). The CDR3 DNA is TGTGCCAGCAGCCGGACGGGGTCCTACGAGCAGTACTTC. Its protein product is CASSRTGSYEQYF.

This clone was seen just once. V and J are TRBV24-1 and TRBJ2-7; TRBD2 aligns across 7 bases. The CDR3 is 12 residues long. Trimming removed 9 bases from V and 6 bases from J; junction bases left unmatched: 7. Looked up from germline, CDR1 is KGHDR and CDR2 is SFDVKD. DNA for the CDR3: TGTGCCACCGGGAGGGCCCCCTGCGAGCAGTACTTC. Protein product: CATGRAPCEQYF.

This chain joins TRBV9 and TRBJ2-6; D is perhaps TRBD1 (6 bases). The CDR3 has 18 amino acids. The germline gives CDR1 SGDLS, CDR2 YYNGEE. V was pared by 1 base and J by 0 bases, with 14 bases between. CDR3 region: CASSVRRQVASGANVLTF. CDR3 coding DNA: TGTGCCAGCAGCGTAAGGAGACAGGTCGCCTCTGGGGCCAACGTCCTGACTTTC.

The chain combines TRBV12-5 with TRBJ2-7; no reliable D call. CDR1 and CDR2 from the germline V gene are LGHNT and FRNRAP. The CDR3 covers 16 residues. V dropped 0 bases and J dropped 0 bases, with 12 bases sitting between them. DNA of the CDR3: TGTGCTAGTGGTTTGGTAGAAGGAGTCCTCTCCTACGAGCAGTACTTC. As protein: CASGLVEGVLSYEQYF.

The gene calls are TRBV12-5 and TRBJ1-1, with TRBD1 identical over 7 bases. V gave up 1 base and J gave up 6 bases; unmatched junction bases: 11. CDR1 and CDR2 (germline): LGHNT, FRNRAP. The CDR3 runs 16 residues. CDR3 in amino acids: CASGLDPPGQRPEAFF. The CDR3 DNA reads TGTGCTAGTGGTTTGGACCCCCCGGGACAGCGACCTGAAGCTTTCTTT.

The chain is built from TRBV7-5 and TRBJ1-5. TRBV7-5 is tagged as a pseudogene. The CDR3 has 13 amino acids. CDR3 in DNA: TGTGCCTCCCCCTCAGCGGGCAATCAGCCCCAGCATTTT. It encodes CASPSAGNQPQHF.

The gene calls are TRBV9 and TRBJ2-7; TRBD1 matches at 8 bases. The ends lost 2 bases at V and 8 bases at J; junction bases unmatched: 9. Looked up from germline, CDR1 is SGDLS and CDR2 is YYNGEE. This CDR3 comprises 14 residues. In nucleotides, the CDR3 is TGTGCCAGCAGCGTGGACAGGGACGTTGCCCAGCAGTACTTC. Residues: CASSVDRDVAQQYF.

The genes are TRBV7-8 and TRBJ1-1; 7 nucleotides match TRBD1. Germline-derived CDR1 and CDR2 are SGHVS and FQNEAQ. This CDR3 has 15 residues. V was clipped by 1 base and J by 4 bases; unmatched bases: 6. The CDR3 is CASSLGARGITEAFF. The CDR3, as DNA: TGTGCCAGCAGCTTAGGAGCCAGGGGGATCACTGAAGCTTTCTTT. The complete variable domain, with remaining parts taken from reference TRBV7-8 and TRBJ1-1, reads GAGVSQSPRYKVAKRGQDVALRCDPISGHVSLFWYQQALGQGPEFLTYFQNEAQLDKSGLPSDRFFAERPEGSVSTLKIQRTQQEDSAVYLCASSLGARGITEAFFGQGTRLTVV.

V is TRBV28 and J is TRBJ1-5; 8 bases fit TRBD1. CDR1 and CDR2 (germline): MDHEN, SYDVKM. Trimming at V came to 6 bases and at J to 1 base, leaving 14 bases not matched to a gene. This CDR3 is 18 amino acids long. The CDR3 sequence is CASRPSAGTGGSNQPQHF. The CDR3 coding sequence is TGTGCCAGCAGACCATCCGCCGGGACAGGAGGGAGCAATCAGCCCCAGCATTTT. The variable domain in full, completed from reference TRBV28 and TRBJ1-5, reads DVKVTQSSRYLVKRTGEKVFLECVQDMDHENMFWYRQDPGLGLRLIYFSYDVKMKEKGDIPEGYSVSREKKERFSLILESASTNQTSMYLCASRPSAGTGGSNQPQHFGDGTRLSIL.

The chain links TRBV4-2 to TRBJ1-5, with 7 bases fitting TRBD1. Germline V gene lookup returns CDR1 LGHNA and CDR2 YNFKEQ. The junction had 6 bases not matched to a gene; V was cut back by 1 base and J by 3 bases. The CDR3 spans 16 residues. DNA of the CDR3: TGTGCCAGCAGCCAAGTTTGGGACAGTGTCAATCAGCCCCAGCATTTT. It codes for CASSQVWDSVNQPQHF.

The chain employs TRBV6-1 and TRBJ2-7; weak D call: TRBD1 (6 bases). CDR1 is MNHNS and CDR2 is SASEGT in the germline V gene. The CDR3 has 18 residues. Trimming removed 2 bases at V and 4 bases at J, with 24 bases between. The CDR3 sequence: CASSERGGYITSLYEQYF. The CDR3 bases are TGTGCCAGCAGTGAAAGAGGGGGATATATCACTAGTCTATACGAGCAGTACTTC.

This sequence joins TRBV14 and TRBJ2-5; tentative D call: TRBD1 (5 bases). V was trimmed by 0 bases and J by 3 bases, leaving 11 bases between them. This CDR3 is 15 amino acids long. The germline V gene has CDR1 SGHDN and CDR2 FVKESK. In nucleotides, the CDR3 is TGTGCCAGCAGCCAAGATTGGGGCAGGGAAGAGACCCAGTACTTC. Translation: CASSQDWGREETQYF.

This chain links TRBV19 with TRBJ1-1; 7 bases are shared with TRBD1. CDR1 and CDR2 from the germline V gene are LNHDA and SQIVND (reference sequence). The CDR3 contains 16 residues. J was trimmed by 0 bases and V by 5 bases; bases with no gene match: 9. This CDR3 is CASSPRWTGLNTEAFF. In nucleotides, the CDR3 is TGTGCCAGTAGTCCTCGTTGGACAGGTTTGAACACTGAAGCTTTCTTT.

This chain uses TRBV27 with TRBJ1-1; 8 bases are a match to TRBD1. Germline CDR1 MNHEY, CDR2 SMNVEV (reference sequence). This CDR3 spans 14 amino acids. Trimming cost V 8 bases and J 1 base; bases outside gene matches: 6. DNA of the CDR3: TGTGCCAGCGGCCGAGGGACAGGGAACACTGAAGCTTTCTTT. Translated, it gives CASGRGTGNTEAFF.

The rearrangement links TRBV9 to TRBJ1-4; 12 bases are a match to TRBD1. The J segment lost 6 bases and the V segment lost 4 bases, leaving 7 bases of the junction unmatched. Germline V gene lookup returns CDR1 SGDLS and CDR2 YYNGEE. There are 16 residues in the CDR3. The CDR3 region is CASSTGDRGLDEKLFF. The CDR3 DNA reads as TGTGCCAGCAGCACAGGGGACAGGGGGCTGGATGAAAAACTGTTTTTT. The whole variable domain, remainder taken from reference TRBV9 and TRBJ1-4, is DSGVTQTPKHLITATGQRVTLRCSPRSGDLSVYWYQQSLDQGLQFLIQYYNGEERAKGNILERFSAQQFPDLHSELNLSSLELGDSALYFCASSTGDRGLDEKLFFGSGTQLSVL.

The rearrangement joins TRBV28 to TRBJ1-4; unclear D gene. CDR3 length: 14 amino acids. Germline CDR1 and CDR2: MDHEN and SYDVKM. The V end lost 7 bases, the J end lost 5 bases, and 14 bases lay between the germline ends. CDR3 residues: CASNIRRRNEKLFF. The CDR3, as DNA: TGTGCCAGCAATATTCGGAGAAGGAATGAAAAACTGTTTTTT.

The chain couples TRBV11-2 to TRBJ1-1; no clear D. This CDR3 spans 14 amino acids. CDR1 is SGHAT, CDR2 FQNNGV, per germline. Trimming cost V 7 bases and J 6 bases, with 18 bases left between them. DNA of the CDR3: TGTGCCAGCAACCCTTATAGTCTAGAATCTGAAGCTTTCTTT. Its protein is CASNPYSLESEAFF.

V and J are TRBV10-1 and TRBJ2-7, with D perhaps matching TRBD1 (6 bases). Germline V gene sequence: CDR1 WNHNN, CDR2 SYGVQD (reference sequence). CDR3 length: 14 residues. Trimming removed 6 bases at V and 3 bases at J, with 15 bases between. This CDR3 is CASSPGTPIYEQYF. CDR3 DNA sequence: TGCGCCAGCAGCCCCGGGACACCCATCTACGAGCAGTACTTC.

V and J are TRBV5-4 and TRBJ2-2; D gene uncertain. V lost 1 base to trimming and J lost 6 bases, with 10 bases between them. Germline-derived CDR1 and CDR2 are SGHNT and YYREEE (reference sequence). This CDR3 has 14 amino acids. The CDR3 coding sequence is TGTGCCAGCAGCTTGTATCCCCAGTCCGGGGAGCTGTTTTTT. Protein sequence: CASSLYPQSGELFF.

This rearrangement joins TRBV6-5 to TRBJ1-1, with D tentatively TRBD1 (6 bases). The CDR3 has 15 residues. Germline V CDR1 and CDR2: MNHEY, SVGAGI. Trimming took 3 bases from V and 7 from J, leaving 18 bases between them. In DNA, the CDR3 is TGTGCCAGCAGTTATTCAGGGGTTACGTATAGTGAAGCTTTCTTT. Its translation is CASSYSGVTYSEAFF.